Below, one TCR beta chain is given with its context. The sample originates from a study of CD8 T cells in Susac syndrome. Background on the study: Among the sequenced Susac syndrome patients, six had active disease while under ten were in remission.

In blood CD8+ and CD4+ T cells, TCR beta underwent sequencing. Isolation of CD8+ and CD4+ T cells was performed negatively, whereas enrichment of TEMRA cells was done by FACS. This CDR3 is 15 amino acids long. Germline V gives CDR1 MNHEY, CDR2 SVGAGI. The V gene lost 4 bases and the J gene lost 5 bases, with 17 bases spanning the gap. RNA totalling about 0.45 to 1 ug underwent reverse transcription with random hexamers. The amplification used immunoSEQ multiplex PCR on TCR beta CDR3; it spanned 54 Vbeta and 13 Jbeta. TCRdb recomputed calls from the immunoSEQ multiplex PCR reads with MiXCR, one row per CDR3 protein. The sample has around 150,000 distinct CDR3 sequences, 85% to 95% seen once; the top ten hold over 0.15%.

This TCR was sampled from a human donor with Susac syndrome. V and J are TRBV6-5 and TRBJ2-5; the D gene is possibly TRBD2 (5 bases). Sequenced sample: CD8+ T cells from PBMCs. The CDR3 sequence: CASSLGTRPGETQYF. CDR3 DNA: TGTGCCAGCAGTTTAGGTACTAGGCCCGGGGAGACCCAGTACTTC.